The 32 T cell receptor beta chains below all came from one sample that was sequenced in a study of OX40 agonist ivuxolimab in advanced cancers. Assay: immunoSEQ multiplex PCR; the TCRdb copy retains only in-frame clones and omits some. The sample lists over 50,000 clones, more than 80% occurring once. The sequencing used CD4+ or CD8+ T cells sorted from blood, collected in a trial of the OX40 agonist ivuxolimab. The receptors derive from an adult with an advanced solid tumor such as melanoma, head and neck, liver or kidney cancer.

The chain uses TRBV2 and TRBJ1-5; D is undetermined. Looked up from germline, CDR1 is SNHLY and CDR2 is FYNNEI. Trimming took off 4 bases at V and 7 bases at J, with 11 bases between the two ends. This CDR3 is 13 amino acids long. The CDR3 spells CASSGQAGQPQHF. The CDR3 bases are TGTGCCAGCAGTGGTCAGGCGGGACAGCCCCAGCATTTT.

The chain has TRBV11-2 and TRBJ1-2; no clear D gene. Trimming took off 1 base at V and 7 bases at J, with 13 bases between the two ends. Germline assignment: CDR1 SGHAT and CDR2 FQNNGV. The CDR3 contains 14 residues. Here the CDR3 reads CASSLGGESRGYTF. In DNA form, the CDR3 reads TGTGCCAGCAGCTTAGGGGGAGAAAGCCGTGGCTACACCTTC.

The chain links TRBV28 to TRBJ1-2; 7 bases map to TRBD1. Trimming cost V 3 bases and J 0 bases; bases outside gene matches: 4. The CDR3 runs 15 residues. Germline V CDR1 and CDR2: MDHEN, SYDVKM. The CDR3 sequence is CASSFDREANYGYTF. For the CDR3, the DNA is TGTGCCAGCAGTTTTGACAGGGAGGCTAACTATGGCTACACCTTC.

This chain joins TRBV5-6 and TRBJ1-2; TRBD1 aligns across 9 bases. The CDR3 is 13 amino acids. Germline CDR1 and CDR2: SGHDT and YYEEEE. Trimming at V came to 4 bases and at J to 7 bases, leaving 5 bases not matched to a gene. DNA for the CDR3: TGTGCCAGCAGCCCGGGACAGGGAGGTGGCTACACCTTC. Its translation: CASSPGQGGGYTF.

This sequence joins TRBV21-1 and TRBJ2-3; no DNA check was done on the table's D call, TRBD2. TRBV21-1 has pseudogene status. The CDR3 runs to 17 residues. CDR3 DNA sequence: TGTGCCAGCAGCAAACCCCGTGCGGGAGGGTTCTGGGATACGCAGTATTTT. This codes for CASSKPRAGGFWDTQYF.

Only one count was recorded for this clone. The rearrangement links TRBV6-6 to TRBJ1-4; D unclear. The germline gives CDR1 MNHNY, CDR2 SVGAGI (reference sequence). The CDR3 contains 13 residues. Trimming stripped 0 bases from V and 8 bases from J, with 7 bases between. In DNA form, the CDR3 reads TGTGCCAGCAGTTACTCGAGCTGGGAAAAACTGTTTTTT. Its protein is CASSYSSWEKLFF.

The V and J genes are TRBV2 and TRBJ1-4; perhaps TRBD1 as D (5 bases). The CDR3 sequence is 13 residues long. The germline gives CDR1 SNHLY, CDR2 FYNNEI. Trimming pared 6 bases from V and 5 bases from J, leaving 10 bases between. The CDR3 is CASRVGGNEKLFF. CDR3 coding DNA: TGTGCCAGCAGGGTCGGGGGGAATGAAAAACTGTTTTTT.

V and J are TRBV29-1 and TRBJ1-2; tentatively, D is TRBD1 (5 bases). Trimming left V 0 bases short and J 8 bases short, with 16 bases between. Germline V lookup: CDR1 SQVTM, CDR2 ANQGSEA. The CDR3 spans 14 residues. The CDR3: CSVEDRGLRWGYTF. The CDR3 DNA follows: TGCAGCGTTGAAGATAGGGGTTTGAGATGGGGCTACACCTTC.

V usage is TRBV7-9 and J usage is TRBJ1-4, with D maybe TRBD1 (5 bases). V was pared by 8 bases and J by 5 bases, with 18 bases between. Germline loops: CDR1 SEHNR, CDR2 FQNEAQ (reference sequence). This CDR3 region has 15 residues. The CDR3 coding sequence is TGTGCCAGCTCAGAGCGGGGACCGGGGAATGAAAAACTGTTTTTT. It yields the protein CASSERGPGNEKLFF.

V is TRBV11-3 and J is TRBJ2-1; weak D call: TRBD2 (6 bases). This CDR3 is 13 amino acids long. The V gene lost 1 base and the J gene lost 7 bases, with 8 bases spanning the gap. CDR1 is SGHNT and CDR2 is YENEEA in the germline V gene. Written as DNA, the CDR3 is TGTGCCAGCAGCTTAGGGGCGGGAAATGAGCAGTTCTTC. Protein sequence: CASSLGAGNEQFF.

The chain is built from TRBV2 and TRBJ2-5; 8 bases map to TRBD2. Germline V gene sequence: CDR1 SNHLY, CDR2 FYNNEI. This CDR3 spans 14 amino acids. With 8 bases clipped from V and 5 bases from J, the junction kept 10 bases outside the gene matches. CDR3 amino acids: CASSRGGIVETQYF. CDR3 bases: TGTGCCAGCTCCCGGGGGGGGATTGTCGAGACCCAGTACTTC.

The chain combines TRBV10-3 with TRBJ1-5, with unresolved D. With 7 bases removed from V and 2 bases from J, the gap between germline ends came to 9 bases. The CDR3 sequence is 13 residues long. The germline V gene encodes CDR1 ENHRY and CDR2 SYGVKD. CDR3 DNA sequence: TGTGCCATCACCTCCGGGGGCAATCAGCCCCAGCATTTT. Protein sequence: CAITSGGNQPQHF.

The CDR3 region is CASSLTVTVGTGTEAFF. The CDR3 DNA reads TGTGCCAGCTCACTAACAGTTACAGTCGGAACGGGCACTGAAGCTTTCTTT. The chain uses TRBV18 and TRBJ1-1; no clear D. The CDR3 extends over 17 amino acids. Germline V CDR1 and CDR2: KGHSH, LQKENI. Trimming cost V 4 bases and J 4 bases, with 22 bases left between them.

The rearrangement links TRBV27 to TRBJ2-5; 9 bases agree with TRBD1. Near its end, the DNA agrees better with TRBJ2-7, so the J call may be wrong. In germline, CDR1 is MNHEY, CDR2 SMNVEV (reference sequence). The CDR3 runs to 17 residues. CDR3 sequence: CASRPGRGTGISYEQYF. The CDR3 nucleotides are TGTGCCAGCAGGCCAGGCCGGGGGACAGGGATCTCCTACGAGCAGTACTTC.

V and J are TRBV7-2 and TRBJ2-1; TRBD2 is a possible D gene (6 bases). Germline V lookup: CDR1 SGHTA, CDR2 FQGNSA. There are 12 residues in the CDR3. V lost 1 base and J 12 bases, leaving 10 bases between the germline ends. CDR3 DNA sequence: TGTGCCAGCAGCTTAGGTCTGGGGGGGCAGTTCTTC. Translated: CASSLGLGGQFF.

The CDR3 loop reads CASRPTSAPDTQYF. As DNA, the CDR3 is TGCGCCAGCAGGCCGACTAGCGCACCAGATACGCAGTATTTT. The chain links TRBV10-2 to TRBJ2-3; 8 bases agree with TRBD2. The V gene's germline CDR1 is WSHSY and CDR2 SAAADI. This CDR3 is built from 14 residues. Trimming removed 6 bases from V and 4 bases from J; junction bases left unmatched: 6.

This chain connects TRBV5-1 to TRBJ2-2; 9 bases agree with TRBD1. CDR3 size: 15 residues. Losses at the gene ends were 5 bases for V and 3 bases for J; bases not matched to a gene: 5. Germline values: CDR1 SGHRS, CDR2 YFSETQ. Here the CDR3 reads CASRSGTGYTGELFF. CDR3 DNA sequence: TGCGCCAGCAGGTCCGGGACAGGGTACACCGGGGAGCTGTTTTTT. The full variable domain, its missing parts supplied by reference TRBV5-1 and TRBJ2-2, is KAGVTQTPRYLIKTRGQQVTLSCSPISGHRSVSWYQQTPGQGLQFLFEYFSETQRNKGNFPGRFSGRQFSNSRSEMNVSTLELGDSALYLCASRSGTGYTGELFFGEGSRLTVL.

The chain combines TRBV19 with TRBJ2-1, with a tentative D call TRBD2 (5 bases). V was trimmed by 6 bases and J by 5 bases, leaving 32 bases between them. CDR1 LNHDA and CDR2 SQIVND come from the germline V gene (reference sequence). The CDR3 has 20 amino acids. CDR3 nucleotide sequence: TGTGCCAGTAGGAGAACTTCCGGACTTCTAGGAGGCGGAGTTAACAATGAGCAGTTCTTC. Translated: CASRRTSGLLGGGVNNEQFF.

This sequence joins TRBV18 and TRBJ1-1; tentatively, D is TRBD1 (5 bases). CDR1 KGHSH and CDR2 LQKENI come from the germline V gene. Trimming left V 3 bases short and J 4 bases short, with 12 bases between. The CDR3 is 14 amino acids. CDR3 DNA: TGTGCCAGCTCACCGTCCGGGACGTCCACTGAAGCTTTCTTT. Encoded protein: CASSPSGTSTEAFF.

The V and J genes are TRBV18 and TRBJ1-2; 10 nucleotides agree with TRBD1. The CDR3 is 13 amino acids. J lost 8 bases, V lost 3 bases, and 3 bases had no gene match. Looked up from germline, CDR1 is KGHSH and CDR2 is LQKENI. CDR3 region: CASSPGQGMGYTF. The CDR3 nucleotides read TGTGCCAGCTCACCGGGACAGGGGATGGGCTACACCTTC.

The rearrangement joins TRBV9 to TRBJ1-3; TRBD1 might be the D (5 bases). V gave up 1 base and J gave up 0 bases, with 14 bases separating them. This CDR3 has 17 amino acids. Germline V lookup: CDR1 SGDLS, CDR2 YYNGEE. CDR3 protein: CASSVTGDSFSGNTIYF. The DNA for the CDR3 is TGTGCCAGCAGCGTAACCGGAGACAGCTTCTCTGGAAACACCATATATTTT.

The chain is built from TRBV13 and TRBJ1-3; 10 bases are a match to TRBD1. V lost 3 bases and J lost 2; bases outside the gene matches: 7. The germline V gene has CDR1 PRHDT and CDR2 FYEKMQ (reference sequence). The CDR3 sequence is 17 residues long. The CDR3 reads CASSLVPTGGPGNTIYF. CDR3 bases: TGTGCCAGCAGCTTGGTACCGACAGGGGGCCCTGGAAACACCATATATTTT.

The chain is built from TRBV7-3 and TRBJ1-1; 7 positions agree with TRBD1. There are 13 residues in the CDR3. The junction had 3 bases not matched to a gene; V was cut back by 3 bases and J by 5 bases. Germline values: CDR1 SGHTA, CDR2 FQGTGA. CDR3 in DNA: TGTGCCAGCAGCTTCCAGGGGGGGACTGAAGCTTTCTTT. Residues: CASSFQGGTEAFF.

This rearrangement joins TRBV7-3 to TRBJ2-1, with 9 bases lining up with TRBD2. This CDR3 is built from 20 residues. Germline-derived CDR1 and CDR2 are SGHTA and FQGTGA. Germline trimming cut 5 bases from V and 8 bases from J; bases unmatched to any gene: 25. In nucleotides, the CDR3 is TGTGCCAGCAGCCCCTCCCGTGGCGGGAGGGCGATGGAAGGAGCGGATGAGCAGTTCTTC. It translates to CASSPSRGGRAMEGADEQFF.

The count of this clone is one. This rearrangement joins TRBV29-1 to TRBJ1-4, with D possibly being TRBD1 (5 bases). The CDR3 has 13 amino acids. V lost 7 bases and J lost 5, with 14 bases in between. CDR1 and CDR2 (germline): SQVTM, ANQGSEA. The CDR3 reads CSAGTERNEKLFF. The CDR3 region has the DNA TGCAGCGCCGGGACCGAGAGGAATGAAAAACTGTTTTTT.

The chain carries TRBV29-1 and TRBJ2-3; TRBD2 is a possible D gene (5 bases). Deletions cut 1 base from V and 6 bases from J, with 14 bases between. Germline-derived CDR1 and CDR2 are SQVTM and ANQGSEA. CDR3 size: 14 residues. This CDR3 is CSVEARLAGDTQYF. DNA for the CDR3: TGCAGCGTTGAAGCCCGGCTAGCCGGCGATACGCAGTATTTT.

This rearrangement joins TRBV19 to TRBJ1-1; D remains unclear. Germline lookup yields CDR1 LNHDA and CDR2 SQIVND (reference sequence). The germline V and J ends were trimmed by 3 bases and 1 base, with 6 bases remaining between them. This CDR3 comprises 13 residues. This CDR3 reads CASSMYPNTEAFF. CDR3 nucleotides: TGTGCCAGTAGTATGTACCCGAACACTGAAGCTTTCTTT.

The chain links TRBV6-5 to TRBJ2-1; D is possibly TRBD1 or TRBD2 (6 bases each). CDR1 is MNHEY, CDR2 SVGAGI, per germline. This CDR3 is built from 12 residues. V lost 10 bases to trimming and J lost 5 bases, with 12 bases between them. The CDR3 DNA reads TGTGCCACAAGGGGGGAGCACAATGAGCAGTTCTTC. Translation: CATRGEHNEQFF.

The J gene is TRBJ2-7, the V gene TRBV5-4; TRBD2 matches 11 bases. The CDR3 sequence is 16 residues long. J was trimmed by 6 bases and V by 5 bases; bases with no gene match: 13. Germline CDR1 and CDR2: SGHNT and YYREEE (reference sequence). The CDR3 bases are TGTGCCAGCAGGGGGGGGAGGCTAGCGGGAGGACTCGAGCAGTACTTC. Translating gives CASRGGRLAGGLEQYF.

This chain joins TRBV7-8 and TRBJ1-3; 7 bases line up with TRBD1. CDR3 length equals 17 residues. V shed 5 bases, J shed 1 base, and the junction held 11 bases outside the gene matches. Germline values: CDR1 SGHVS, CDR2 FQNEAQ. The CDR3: CASSRAGAGGSGNTIYF. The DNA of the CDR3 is TGTGCCAGCAGCCGAGCCGGGGCAGGGGGGTCTGGAAACACCATATATTTT.

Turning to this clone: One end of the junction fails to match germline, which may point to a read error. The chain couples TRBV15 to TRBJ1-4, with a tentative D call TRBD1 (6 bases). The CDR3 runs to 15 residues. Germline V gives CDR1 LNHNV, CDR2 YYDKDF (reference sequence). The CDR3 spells CATRREGGLMKKLFF. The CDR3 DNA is TGTGCCACCAGAAGAGAAGGGGGGTTAATGAAAAAACTGTTTTTT.

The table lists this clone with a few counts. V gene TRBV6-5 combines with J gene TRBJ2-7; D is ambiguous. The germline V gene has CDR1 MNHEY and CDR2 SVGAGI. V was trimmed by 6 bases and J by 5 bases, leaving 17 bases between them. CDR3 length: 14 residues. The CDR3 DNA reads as TGTGCCAGCAGCCTCTCCGACAAAATCCACGAGCAGTACTTC. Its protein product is CASSLSDKIHEQYF.